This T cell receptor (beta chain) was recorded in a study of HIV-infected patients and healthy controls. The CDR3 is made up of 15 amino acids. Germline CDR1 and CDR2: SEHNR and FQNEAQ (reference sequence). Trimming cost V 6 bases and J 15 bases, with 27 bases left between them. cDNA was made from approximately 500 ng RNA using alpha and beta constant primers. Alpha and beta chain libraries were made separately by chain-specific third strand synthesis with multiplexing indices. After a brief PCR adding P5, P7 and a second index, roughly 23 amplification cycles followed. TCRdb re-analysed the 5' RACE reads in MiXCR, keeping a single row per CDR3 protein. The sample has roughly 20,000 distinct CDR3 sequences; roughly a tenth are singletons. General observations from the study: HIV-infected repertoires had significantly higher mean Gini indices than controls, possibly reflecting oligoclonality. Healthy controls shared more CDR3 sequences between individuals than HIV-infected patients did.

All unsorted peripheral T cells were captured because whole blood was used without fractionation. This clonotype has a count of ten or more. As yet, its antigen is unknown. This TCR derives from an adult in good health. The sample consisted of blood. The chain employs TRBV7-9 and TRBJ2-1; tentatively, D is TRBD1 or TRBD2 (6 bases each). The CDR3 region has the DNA TGTGCCAGCAGGAAGGGGGGTGTAGGGTCGGAAGGAAGGTTCTTC. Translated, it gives CASRKGGVGSEGRFF.